This TCR beta chain was recorded in a study of OX40 agonist ivuxolimab in advanced cancers. Enrollment shut out patients with autoimmune disease history or systemic immunosuppression. Data came from immunoSEQ multiplex PCR; TCRdb stores just in-frame clones and leaves some out. The sample records about 24,000 clones, roughly 88% being singletons. Trimming left V 2 bases short and J 8 bases short, with 18 bases between. Germline loops: CDR1 GTSNPN, CDR2 SVGIG (reference sequence). CDR3 length: 14 residues. The V call is TRBV30, the J call TRBJ1-2; maybe TRBD1 (5 bases). The sequenced sample was CD4+ or CD8+ T cells sorted from blood, obtained in a trial of the OX40 agonist ivuxolimab. This clonotype was obtained from an adult with an advanced solid tumor such as melanoma, head and neck, liver or kidney cancer. CDR3 coding DNA: TGTGCCTGGAGTCCCGGGAGGGGCTACCGAGGCTACACCTTC. Protein sequence: CAWSPGRGYRGYTF.